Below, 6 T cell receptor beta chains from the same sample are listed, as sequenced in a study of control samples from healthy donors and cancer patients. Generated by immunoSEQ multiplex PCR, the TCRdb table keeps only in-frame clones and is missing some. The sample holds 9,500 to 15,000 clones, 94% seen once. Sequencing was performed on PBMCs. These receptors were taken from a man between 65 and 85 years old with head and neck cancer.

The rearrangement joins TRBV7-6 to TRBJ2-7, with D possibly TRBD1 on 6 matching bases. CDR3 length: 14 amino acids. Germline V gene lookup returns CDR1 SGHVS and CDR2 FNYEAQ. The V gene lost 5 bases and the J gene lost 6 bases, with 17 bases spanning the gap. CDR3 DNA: TGTGCCAGCAGCCCACGGACAGTAAGGGGCGAGCAGTACTTC. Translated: CASSPRTVRGEQYF.

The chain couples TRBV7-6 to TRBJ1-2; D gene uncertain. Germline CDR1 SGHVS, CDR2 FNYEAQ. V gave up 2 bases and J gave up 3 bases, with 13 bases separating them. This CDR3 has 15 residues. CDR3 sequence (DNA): TGTGCCAGCAGCTTACCGGGGAGGGAGCACTATGGCTACACCTTC. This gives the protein CASSLPGREHYGYTF.

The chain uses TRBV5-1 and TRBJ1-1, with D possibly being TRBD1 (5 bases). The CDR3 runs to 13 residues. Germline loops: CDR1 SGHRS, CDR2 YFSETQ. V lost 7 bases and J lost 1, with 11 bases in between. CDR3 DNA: TGCGCCAGCCACCCACAGGCGAACACTGAAGCTTTCTTT. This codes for CASHPQANTEAFF.

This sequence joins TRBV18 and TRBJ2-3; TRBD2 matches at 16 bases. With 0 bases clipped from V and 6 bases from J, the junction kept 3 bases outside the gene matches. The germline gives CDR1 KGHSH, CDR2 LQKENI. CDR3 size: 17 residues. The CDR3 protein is CASSPPGLAGGQDTQYF. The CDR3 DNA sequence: TGTGCCAGCTCACCACCGGGACTAGCGGGGGGGCAGGATACGCAGTATTTT.

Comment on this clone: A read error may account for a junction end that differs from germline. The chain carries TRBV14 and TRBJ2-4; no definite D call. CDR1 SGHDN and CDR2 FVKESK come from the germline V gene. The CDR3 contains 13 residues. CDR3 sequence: CASSQELGTRHEF. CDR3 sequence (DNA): TGTGCCAGCAGCCAAGAGCTCGGCACACGGCACGAGTTC.

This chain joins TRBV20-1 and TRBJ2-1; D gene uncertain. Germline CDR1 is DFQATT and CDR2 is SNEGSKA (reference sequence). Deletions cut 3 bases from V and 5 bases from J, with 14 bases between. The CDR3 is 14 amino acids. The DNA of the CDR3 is TGCAGTGCTAGTCCTTCGTTTAAGGACAATGAGCAGTTCTTC. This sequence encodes CSASPSFKDNEQFF.